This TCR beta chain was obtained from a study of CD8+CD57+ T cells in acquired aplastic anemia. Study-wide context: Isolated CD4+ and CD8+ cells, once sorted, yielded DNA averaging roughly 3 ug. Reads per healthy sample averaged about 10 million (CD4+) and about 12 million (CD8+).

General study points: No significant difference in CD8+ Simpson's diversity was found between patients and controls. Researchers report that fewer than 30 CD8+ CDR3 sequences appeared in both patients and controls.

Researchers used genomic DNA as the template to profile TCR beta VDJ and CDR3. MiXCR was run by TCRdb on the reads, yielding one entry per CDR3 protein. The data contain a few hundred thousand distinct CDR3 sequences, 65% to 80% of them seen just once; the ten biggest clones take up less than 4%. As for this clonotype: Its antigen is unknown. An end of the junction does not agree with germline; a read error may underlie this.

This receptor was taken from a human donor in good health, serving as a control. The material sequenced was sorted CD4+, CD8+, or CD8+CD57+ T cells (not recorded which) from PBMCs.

This chain's CDR3 is CASSPDQGSQETQF. The CDR3, as DNA: TGTGCCAGCAGTCCCGACCAGGGGTCCCAAGAGACCCAGTTC. The rearrangement links TRBV7-8 to TRBJ2-1; perhaps TRBD1 as D (6 bases). The CDR3 is made up of 14 amino acids. Germline CDR1 SGHVS, CDR2 FQNEAQ.